The rows below give T cell receptor beta chains drawn from one sample of a study of blood T cell repertoires in COVID-19. Only in-frame clones appear in the TCRdb table, and some are missing; sequencing was by immunoSEQ multiplex PCR. The table lists about 270,000 clones, 80% to 90% of them singletons. The material sequenced was PBMCs or T cells enriched from blood (not recorded which). These receptors all stem from a woman aged 18-29 years who had recovered from COVID-19. Both conserved end residues are part of each CDR3. The order of the fields is D gene, V gene, J gene, clone size, CDR3 protein, CDR3 DNA. The D gene is left open where the match is weak. Rows give clone size only sometimes, using once, few, many, or a class for an expanded clone.

NA	TRBV28	TRBJ2-5	NA	CASSGGQRDRETQYF	TGTGCCAGCAGCGGGGGACAGCGAGATAGGGAGACCCAGTACTTC
NA	TRBV28	TRBJ2-1	NA	CASSLRQISNEQFF	TGTGCCAGCAGTTTAAGACAGATTAGCAATGAGCAGTTCTTC
NA	TRBV25-1	TRBJ1-2	NA	CASSETAFYGYTF	TGTGCCAGCAGTGAAACAGCTTTCTATGGCTACACCTTC
NA	TRBV27	TRBJ1-2	once	CASSWGGAGYGYTF	TGTGCCAGCAGTTGGGGCGGGGCTGGGTATGGCTACACCTTC
TRBD1	TRBV27	TRBJ1-5	once	CASRQTGGIGQPQHF	TGTGCCAGCAGGCAGACAGGGGGGATAGGTCAGCCCCAGCATTTT
NA	TRBV7-6	TRBJ1-5	NA	CASSLTGDSNQPQHF	TGTGCCAGCAGCTTAACCGGGGATAGCAATCAGCCCCAGCATTTT
TRBD1	TRBV6-5	TRBJ2-7	NA	CAVTTGSYEQYF	TGTGCCGTTACGACAGGGTCCTACGAGCAGTACTTC
NA	TRBV15	TRBJ1-1	NA	CATSRDSGFNTEAFF	TGTGCCACCAGCAGAGATTCGGGATTCAACACTGAAGCTTTCTTT
NA	TRBV27	TRBJ2-7	NA	CASSGGYEQYF	TGTGCCAGCAGCGGGGGCTACGAGCAGTACTTC
NA	TRBV28	TRBJ2-2	NA	CASSSQTRNTGELFF	TGTGCCAGCAGTTCTCAAACTCGAAACACCGGGGAGCTGTTTTTT
TRBD1	TRBV27	TRBJ1-2	NA	CASSYRGANYGYTF	TGTGCCAGCAGTTACAGGGGAGCTAACTATGGCTACACCTTC